The clone carrying this TCR beta chain was counted between two and nine times. TCRdb itself ran the reads through MiXCR, one entry per CDR3 protein. The repertoire holds some 150,000 distinct CDR3 sequences, with 23% as singletons. V was trimmed by 0 bases and J by 8 bases, leaving 9 bases between them. The CDR3 runs 12 residues. The germline V gene has CDR1 SGHKS and CDR2 YYEKEE (reference sequence). The data belong to a study of T cell repertoires in cytomegalovirus infection. Sequencing was carried out using PBMCs. The chain is built from TRBV5-5 and TRBJ2-7; maybe TRBD2 (5 bases). This clonotype was sampled from a human donor in good health (CMV status not recorded). Some clones in this sample may be carry-over from other donors' samples. CDR3 nucleotides: TGTGCCAGCAGCTTGGAGAACGGGAAGCAGTACTTC. This sequence encodes CASSLENGKQYF.